This T cell receptor beta chain is drawn from a study of T cell responses to AZD1222 COVID-19 vaccine. Regarding the study as a whole: At 160-218 and 743-854, vaccine-associated CD4 TCRs were dominant, and they spanned spike. Only six AZD1222 recipients tested seropositive at baseline.

As concerns this clone: Its antigen is as yet unknown.

Here immunoSEQ multiplex PCR was the method, and the copy in TCRdb shows in-frame clones only, minus some. Among approximately 100,000 clones listed, about 89% were seen once. The sequences come from peripheral blood, collected 28 days after the second AZD1222 dose. This clonotype was obtained from an adult who received the AZD1222 COVID-19 vaccine.

CDR3 bases: TGTGCCTGGAGTGGATCTCCGGGGGTTATCTGGCAGTACTTC. This sequence encodes CAWSGSPGVIWQYF. The rearrangement uses TRBV30 and TRBJ2-7, with D possibly being TRBD2 (6 bases). CDR3 length equals 14 residues. V was cut by 1 base and J by 9 bases, with 19 bases left in between. Germline-derived CDR1 and CDR2 are GTSNPN and SVGIG (reference sequence).